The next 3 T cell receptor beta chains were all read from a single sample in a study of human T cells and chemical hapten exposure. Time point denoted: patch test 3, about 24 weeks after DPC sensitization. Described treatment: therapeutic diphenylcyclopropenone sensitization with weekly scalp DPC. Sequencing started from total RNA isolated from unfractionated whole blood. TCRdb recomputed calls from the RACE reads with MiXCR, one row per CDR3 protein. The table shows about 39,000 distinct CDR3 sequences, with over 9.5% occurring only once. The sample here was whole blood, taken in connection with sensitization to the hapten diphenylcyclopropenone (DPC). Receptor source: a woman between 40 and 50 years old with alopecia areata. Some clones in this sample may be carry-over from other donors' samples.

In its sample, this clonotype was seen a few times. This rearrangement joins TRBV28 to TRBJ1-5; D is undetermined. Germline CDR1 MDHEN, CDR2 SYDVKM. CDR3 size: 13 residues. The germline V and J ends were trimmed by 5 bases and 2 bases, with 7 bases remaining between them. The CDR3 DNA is TGTGCCAGCAGTACGGTGGGCAATCAGCCCCAGCATTTT. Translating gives CASSTVGNQPQHF. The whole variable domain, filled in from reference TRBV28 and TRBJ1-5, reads DVKVTQSSRYLVKRTGEKVFLECVQDMDHENMFWYRQDPGLGLRLIYFSYDVKMKEKGDIPEGYSVSREKKERFSLILESASTNQTSMYLCASSTVGNQPQHFGDGTRLSIL.

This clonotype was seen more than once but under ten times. The CDR3 region is CATTGNTDTQYF. The CDR3 nucleotides read TGTGCCACCACAGGCAACACAGATACGCAGTATTTT. The chain carries TRBV6-1 and TRBJ2-3; perhaps TRBD1 as D (5 bases). This CDR3 has 12 residues. The V gene lost 10 bases and the J gene lost 2 bases, with 10 bases spanning the gap. CDR1 MNHNS and CDR2 SASEGT come from the germline V gene.

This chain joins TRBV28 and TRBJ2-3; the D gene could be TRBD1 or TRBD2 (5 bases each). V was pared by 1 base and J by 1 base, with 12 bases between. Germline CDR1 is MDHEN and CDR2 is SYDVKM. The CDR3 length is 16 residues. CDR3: CASSLYSGARTDTQYF. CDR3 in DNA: TGTGCCAGCAGTTTATATTCCGGGGCTCGCACAGATACGCAGTATTTT.